The 7 T cell receptor beta chains in this list originate from one sample, sequenced in a study of cytomegalovirus exposure and HLA in healthy donors. TCRdb's table, derived via immunoSEQ multiplex PCR, lists solely in-frame clones and lacks some. The sample has 250,000 to 350,000 clones, 86% seen once. Source material: PBMCs. The receptors were sampled from a woman aged 18 to 35 in good health and CMV-seronegative.

The J gene is TRBJ1-5, the V gene TRBV9; 7 positions agree with TRBD1. Trimming cost V 3 bases and J 7 bases; bases outside gene matches: 7. Per the germline V gene, CDR1 is SGDLS and CDR2 is YYNGEE. CDR3 length: 14 residues. CDR3 in amino acids: CASSEGALYQPQHF. CDR3 nucleotide sequence: TGTGCCAGCAGCGAGGGGGCACTTTACCAGCCCCAGCATTTT.

The CDR3 DNA is TGTGCCTGGAGTGGAGCGCCTAGCACAGATACGCAGTATTTT. As protein: CAWSGAPSTDTQYF. The genes are TRBV30 and TRBJ2-3; D unclear. CDR3 size: 14 residues. Trimming took 1 base from V and 0 from J, leaving 8 bases between them. Germline V gene sequence: CDR1 GTSNPN, CDR2 SVGIG (reference sequence).

The chain combines TRBV11-2 with TRBJ2-2; 10 nucleotides align to TRBD1. Losses at the gene ends were 5 bases for V and 4 bases for J; bases not matched to a gene: 4. CDR3 size: 15 residues. CDR1 and CDR2 from the germline V gene are SGHAT and FQNNGV. The CDR3 loop is CASSEDRGGTGELFF. CDR3 bases: TGTGCCAGCAGCGAGGACAGGGGGGGCACCGGGGAGCTGTTTTTT.

The chain carries TRBV9 and TRBJ1-1; D not resolved. Germline V gives CDR1 SGDLS, CDR2 YYNGEE. The CDR3 is made up of 17 amino acids. V was trimmed by 3 bases and J by 7 bases, leaving 25 bases between them. The CDR3 DNA follows: TGTGCCAGCAGCGCGCCGGTACGGGGTCAGGCTACCCTTGAAGCTTTCTTT. Translation gives CASSAPVRGQATLEAFF.

The chain is built from TRBV7-9 and TRBJ2-7; D is uncertain. Trimming left V 11 bases short and J 4 bases short, with 12 bases between. The CDR3 loop spans 11 amino acids. Germline CDR1 SEHNR, CDR2 FQNEAQ (reference sequence). The CDR3 reads CALETSYEQYF. The CDR3 nucleotides are TGTGCCCTAGAGACCTCATACGAGCAGTACTTC.

The rearrangement uses TRBV5-8 and TRBJ2-5; 7 bases are a match to TRBD2. From germline, CDR1 is SGHTS and CDR2 YDEGEE. Losses at the gene ends were 7 bases for V and 4 bases for J; bases not matched to a gene: 7. This CDR3 region has 13 residues. CDR3 nucleotide sequence: TGTGCCAGCTCCGGTGGGAGGGGAGAGACCCAGTACTTC. Its protein is CASSGGRGETQYF. Together with reference TRBV5-8 and TRBJ2-5, the CDR3 gives the full variable domain: EAGVTQSPTHLIKTRGQQATLRCSPISGHTSVYWYQQALGLGLQFLLWYDEGEERNRGNFPPRFSGRQFPNYSSELNVNALELEDSALYLCASSGGRGETQYFGPGTRLLVL.

This clone was observed a few times. J is TRBJ1-2 and V is TRBV25-1; D ambiguous. Germline V gives CDR1 MGHDK, CDR2 SYGVNS. V lost 5 bases and J lost 7, with 8 bases in between. The CDR3 consists of 11 residues. In DNA form, the CDR3 reads TGTGCCAGCAGTCAAACGGGTGGCTACACCTTC. Translating gives CASSQTGGYTF.